The T cell receptor (beta chain) under discussion was sequenced for a study of long-term antiretroviral therapy in people with HIV. The wider study: By about a decade, the earliest samples predate the 2015 immediate-ART recommendation. Whole-study results and caveats: Transplant donor controls retained higher diversity, though diversity increased after ART. Against controls, HIV repertoires showed narrower ranges of CDR3 length. Clonal populations expanded prior to ART predominated within the repertoire at all time points.

Concerning this clone itself: Antigen: not known.

CDR1 MGHRA and CDR2 YSYEKL come from the germline V gene. The V and J ends lost 0 bases and 3 bases respectively, with 18 bases between them. There are 17 residues in the CDR3. Sequencing relied on immunoSEQ assay v3.0, run at survey level. Generated by immunoSEQ multiplex PCR, the TCRdb table keeps only in-frame clones and is missing some. The sample contains around 23,000 clones, about 84% of which appear only once. This TCR was sampled from a man aged 40-50 years with HIV. The sequences come from unsorted PBMCs, collected 0.5 years before starting antiretroviral therapy. V and J are TRBV4-1 and TRBJ2-7; D is tentatively TRBD1 or TRBD2 (5 bases each). In DNA form, the CDR3 reads TGCGCCAGCAGCCAAGAGGGTCCTGGCCAGGGAGTCTACGAGCAGTACTTC. It yields the protein CASSQEGPGQGVYEQYF.